This entry features one T cell receptor beta chain sequence. This sample is part of a study of CD8 T cells in Susac syndrome. Random hexamers served to reverse transcribe about 0.5 to 1 ug RNA. Using its own MiXCR run on the immunoSEQ multiplex PCR reads, TCRdb lists one record per CDR3 protein. The sample lists 200,000 or so distinct CDR3 sequences; almost 96% were seen once. The sample was CD4+ T cells from PBMCs. This TCR was sampled from a human donor with multiple sclerosis.

CDR3 coding DNA: TGCAGTGCCTCGGGAGATTTCACAGATACGCAGTATTTT. Its translation is CSASGDFTDTQYF. The chain links TRBV20-1 to TRBJ2-3; a weak D match, TRBD2 (6 bases). Trimming took off 6 bases at V and 2 bases at J, with 12 bases between the two ends. This CDR3 contains 13 residues. The V gene's germline CDR1 is DFQATT and CDR2 SNEGSKA (reference sequence).